The subject of this entry is one T cell receptor beta chain. No antigen is known for it. The data stem from a study of blood T cells in healthy people across ages. Notes on the study in general: The study found TCR beta diversity correlated strongly with naive T cell percentage.

This CDR3 is 14 amino acids long. V lost 4 bases, J lost 5 bases, and 15 bases lay in between. Through a sample-barcoded 5' primer and a J-beta primer mix, a second PCR was run for roughly 7 to 12 cycles. TCRdb processed the 5' RACE reads anew with MiXCR; each CDR3 protein has one entry. The data show around 1,000,000 distinct CDR3 sequences, approximately 25% seen once. The same specimen was also included in a second study, on T cells of mothers and their children. That work contributes: Samples were obtained from a few healthy Caucasian mothers and their six children. Biologically related mothers and children overlapped slightly more than unrelated pairs, a non-significant difference. Persistent microchimeric T cell clones were not found at ~100 per million sensitivity.

The chain recombines TRBV12-3 or TRBV12-4 with TRBJ2-7, with D maybe TRBD2 (6 bases). The receptor comes from a girl aged 2 to 10 in good health. Sequencing was carried out using blood. The CDR3 loop is CASSYGTDSHEQYF. Written as DNA, the CDR3 is TGTGCCAGCAGTTATGGGACTGACAGCCACGAGCAGTACTTC.